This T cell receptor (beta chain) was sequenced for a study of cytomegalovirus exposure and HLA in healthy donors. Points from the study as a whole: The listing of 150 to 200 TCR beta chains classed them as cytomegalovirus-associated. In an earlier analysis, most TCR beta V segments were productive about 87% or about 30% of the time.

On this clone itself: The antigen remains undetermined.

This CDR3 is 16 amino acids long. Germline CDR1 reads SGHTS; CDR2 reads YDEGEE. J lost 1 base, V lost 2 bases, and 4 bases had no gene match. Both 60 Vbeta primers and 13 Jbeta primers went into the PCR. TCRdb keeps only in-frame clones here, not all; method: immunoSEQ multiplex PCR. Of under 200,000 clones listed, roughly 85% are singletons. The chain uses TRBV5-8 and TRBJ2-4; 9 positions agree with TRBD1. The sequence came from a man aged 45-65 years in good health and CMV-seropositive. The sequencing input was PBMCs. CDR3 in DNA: TGTGCCAGCAGCTTCGGACAGGGGAGGGCCAAAAACATTCAGTACTTC. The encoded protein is CASSFGQGRAKNIQYF.